The sequence of this T cell receptor beta chain was determined in a study of OX40 agonist ivuxolimab in advanced cancers. Study-wide context: Every 2 weeks, patients received ivuxolimab intravenously, dosed at 0.01 to 10 mg/kg. Study results and caveats: At 0.1 to 3.0 mg/kg and by week 6, clonal expansion occurred in CD4+ and CD8+ blood T cells. Also present in some nonresponders was a low level of normalized T-cell clonal expansion.

Autoimmune disease history or systemic immunosuppression excluded patients. Sequencing was performed with immunoSEQ multiplex PCR; in TCRdb, only in-frame clones are kept and a portion is missing. The table includes 90,000 to 100,000 clones, 75% to 90% detected once. Trimming took off 5 bases at V and 0 bases at J, with 17 bases between the two ends. Looked up from germline, CDR1 is GTSNPN and CDR2 is SVGIG (reference sequence). There are 15 residues in the CDR3. Comments on this clone: Its antigen is unidentified.

J is TRBJ2-7 and V is TRBV30; TRBD1 is a possible D gene (6 bases). This specimen consisted of CD4+ or CD8+ T cells sorted from blood, obtained in a trial of the OX40 agonist ivuxolimab. The clonotype originates from an adult with an advanced solid tumor such as melanoma, head and neck, liver or kidney cancer. CDR3 coding DNA: TGTGCCTGGGGGCTTACAGGGATGGCCTCCTACGAGCAGTACTTC. Its translation: CAWGLTGMASYEQYF.